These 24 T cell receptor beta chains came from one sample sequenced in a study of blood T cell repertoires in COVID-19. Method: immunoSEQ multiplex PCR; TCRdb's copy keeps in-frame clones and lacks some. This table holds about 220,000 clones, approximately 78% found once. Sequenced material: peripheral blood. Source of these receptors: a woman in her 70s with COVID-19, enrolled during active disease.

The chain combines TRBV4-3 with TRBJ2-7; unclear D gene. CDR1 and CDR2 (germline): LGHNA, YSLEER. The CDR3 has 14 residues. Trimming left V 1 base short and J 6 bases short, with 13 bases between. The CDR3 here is CASSQGGGAGEQYF. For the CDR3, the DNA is TGCGCCAGCAGCCAAGGTGGTGGAGCCGGCGAGCAGTACTTC.

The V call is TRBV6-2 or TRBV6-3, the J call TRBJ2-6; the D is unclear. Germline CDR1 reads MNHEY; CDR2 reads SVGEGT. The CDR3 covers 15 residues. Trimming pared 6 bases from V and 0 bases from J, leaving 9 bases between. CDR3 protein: CASSLLRSGANVLTF. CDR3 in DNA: TGTGCCAGCAGCCTCCTCCGCTCTGGGGCCAACGTCCTGACTTTC.

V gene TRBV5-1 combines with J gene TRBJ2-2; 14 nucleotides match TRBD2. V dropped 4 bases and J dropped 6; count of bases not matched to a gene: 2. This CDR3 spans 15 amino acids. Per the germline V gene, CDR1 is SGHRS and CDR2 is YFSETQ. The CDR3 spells CASSGLAGGPGELFF. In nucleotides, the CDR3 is TGCGCCAGCAGCGGACTAGCGGGAGGCCCCGGGGAGCTGTTTTTT.

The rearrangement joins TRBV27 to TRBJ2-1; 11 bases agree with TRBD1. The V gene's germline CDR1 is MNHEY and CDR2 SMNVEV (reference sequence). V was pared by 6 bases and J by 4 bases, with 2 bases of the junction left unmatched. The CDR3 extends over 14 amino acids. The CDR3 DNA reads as TGTGCCAGCAGATGGGACAGGGGGTACAATGAGCAGTTCTTC. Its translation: CASRWDRGYNEQFF.

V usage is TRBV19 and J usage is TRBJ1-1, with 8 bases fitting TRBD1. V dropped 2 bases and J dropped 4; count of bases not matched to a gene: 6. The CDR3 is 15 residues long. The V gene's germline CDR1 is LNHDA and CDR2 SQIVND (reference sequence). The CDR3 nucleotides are TGTGCCAGTAGTATATCGGCAGGGGGCGGCACTGAAGCTTTCTTT. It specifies CASSISAGGGTEAFF.

The CDR3 DNA follows: TGTGCCAGCAGTGAAGCGCTTGCGTACACTGAAGCTTTCTTT. Its protein product is CASSEALAYTEAFF. The chain uses TRBV6-1 and TRBJ1-1; no clear D gene. The CDR3 sequence is 14 residues long. Per germline, CDR1 MNHNS and CDR2 SASEGT. V lost 0 bases and J 3 bases, leaving 8 bases between the germline ends.

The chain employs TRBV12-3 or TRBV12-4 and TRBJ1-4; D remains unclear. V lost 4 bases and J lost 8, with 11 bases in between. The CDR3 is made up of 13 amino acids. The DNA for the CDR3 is TGTGCCAGCAGTTCCGGGGTTGGGGAAAAACTGTTTTTT. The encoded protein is CASSSGVGEKLFF.

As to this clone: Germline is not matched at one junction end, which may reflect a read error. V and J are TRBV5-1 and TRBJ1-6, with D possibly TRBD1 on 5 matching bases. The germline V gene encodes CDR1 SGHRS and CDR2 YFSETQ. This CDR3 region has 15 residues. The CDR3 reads CASSLVTASGSPLHF. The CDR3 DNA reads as TGCGCCAGCAGTTTGGTGACAGCATCCGGTTCACCCCTCCACTTT.

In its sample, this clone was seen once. Here the CDR3 reads CASSQVSQGLRLFF. CDR3 bases: TGTGCCAGCAGCCAAGTATCACAGGGATTAAGACTGTTTTTT. The V and J genes are TRBV3-1 (or the pseudogene TRBV3-2) and TRBJ1-4; D is perhaps TRBD1 (6 bases). This CDR3 contains 14 residues. V was shortened by 1 base and J by 13 bases, with 16 bases between the two germline ends. Germline assignment: CDR1 LGHDT and CDR2 YNNKEL (reference sequence).

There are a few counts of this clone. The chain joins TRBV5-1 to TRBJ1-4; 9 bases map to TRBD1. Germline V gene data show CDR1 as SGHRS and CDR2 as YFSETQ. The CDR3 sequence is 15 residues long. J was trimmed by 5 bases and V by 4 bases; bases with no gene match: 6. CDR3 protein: CASSKTGGRNEKLFF. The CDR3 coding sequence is TGCGCCAGCAGCAAGACAGGGGGGCGAAATGAAAAACTGTTTTTT.

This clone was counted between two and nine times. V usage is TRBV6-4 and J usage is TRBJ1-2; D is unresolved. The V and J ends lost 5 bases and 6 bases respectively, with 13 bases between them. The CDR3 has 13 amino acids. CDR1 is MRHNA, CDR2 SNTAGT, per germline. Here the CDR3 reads CASSPRGGDGYTF. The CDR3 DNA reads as TGTGCCAGCAGTCCTCGGGGAGGCGATGGCTACACCTTC.

In nucleotides, the CDR3 is TGTGCCAGCAGCTTATGGACAGGGGGCTTGGAGACCCAGTACTTC. Protein: CASSLWTGGLETQYF. The rearrangement joins TRBV7-9 to TRBJ2-5; 11 bases line up with TRBD1. The CDR3 covers 15 residues. The V segment lost 2 bases and the J segment 5 bases; nucleotides outside the gene matches: 4. The V gene's germline CDR1 is SEHNR and CDR2 FQNEAQ (reference sequence). Full variable domain (remainder filled in from reference TRBV7-9 and TRBJ2-5): DTGVSQNPRHKITKRGQNVTFRCDPISEHNRLYWYRQTLGQGPEFLTYFQNEAQLEKSRLLSDRFSAERPKGSFSTLEIQRTEQGDSAMYLCASSLWTGGLETQYFGPGTRLLVL.

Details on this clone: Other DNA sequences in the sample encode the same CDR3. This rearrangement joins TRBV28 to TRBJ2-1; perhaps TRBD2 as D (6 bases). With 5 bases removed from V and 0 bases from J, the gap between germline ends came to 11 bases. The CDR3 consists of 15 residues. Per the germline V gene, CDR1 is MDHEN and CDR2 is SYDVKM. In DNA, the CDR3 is TGTGCCAGCAGTGTTAGCGGAAGCTCCTACAATGAGCAGTTCTTC. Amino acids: CASSVSGSSYNEQFF. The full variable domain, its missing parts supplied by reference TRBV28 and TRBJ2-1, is DVKVTQSSRYLVKRTGEKVFLECVQDMDHENMFWYRQDPGLGLRLIYFSYDVKMKEKGDIPEGYSVSREKKERFSLILESASTNQTSMYLCASSVSGSSYNEQFFGPGTRLTVL.

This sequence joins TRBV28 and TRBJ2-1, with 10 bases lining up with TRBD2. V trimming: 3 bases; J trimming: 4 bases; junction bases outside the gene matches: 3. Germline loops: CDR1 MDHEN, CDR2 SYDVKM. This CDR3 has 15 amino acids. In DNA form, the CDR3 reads TGTGCCAGCAGTTTGAGACTAGCGGGTTACAATGAGCAGTTCTTC. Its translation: CASSLRLAGYNEQFF.

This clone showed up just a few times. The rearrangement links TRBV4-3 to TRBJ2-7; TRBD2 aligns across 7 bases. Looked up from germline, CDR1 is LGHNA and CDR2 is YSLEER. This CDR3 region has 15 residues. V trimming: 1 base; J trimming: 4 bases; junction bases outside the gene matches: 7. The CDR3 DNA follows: TGCGCCAGCAGCCAAGTTAATGAGGGAGGGTACGAGCAGTACTTC. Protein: CASSQVNEGGYEQYF.

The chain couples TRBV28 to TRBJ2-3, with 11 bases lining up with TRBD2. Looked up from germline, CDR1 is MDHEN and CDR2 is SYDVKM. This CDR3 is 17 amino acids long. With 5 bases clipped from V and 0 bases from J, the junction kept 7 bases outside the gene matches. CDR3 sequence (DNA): TGTGCCAGCAGTCTCCCGGGACTAGCGGCAAGCACAGATACGCAGTATTTT. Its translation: CASSLPGLAASTDTQYF.

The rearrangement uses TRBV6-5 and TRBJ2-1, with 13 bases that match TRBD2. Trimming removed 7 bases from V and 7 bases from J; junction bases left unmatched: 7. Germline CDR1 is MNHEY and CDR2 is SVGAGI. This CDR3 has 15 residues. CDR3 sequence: CASTTRTSGRNEQFF. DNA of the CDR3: TGTGCCAGCACCACCCGGACTAGCGGGAGAAATGAGCAGTTCTTC.

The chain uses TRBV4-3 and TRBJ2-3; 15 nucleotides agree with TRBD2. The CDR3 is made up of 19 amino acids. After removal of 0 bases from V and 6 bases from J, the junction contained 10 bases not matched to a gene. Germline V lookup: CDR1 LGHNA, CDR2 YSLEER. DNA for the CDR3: TGCGCCAGCAGCCAAGATCGTAGGACTAGCGGGAGGGCGAGGGATACGCAGTATTTT. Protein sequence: CASSQDRRTSGRARDTQYF.

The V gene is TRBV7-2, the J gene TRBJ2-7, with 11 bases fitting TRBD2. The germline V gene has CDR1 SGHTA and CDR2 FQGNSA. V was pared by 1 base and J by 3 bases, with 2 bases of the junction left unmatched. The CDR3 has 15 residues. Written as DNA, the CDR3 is TGTGCCAGCAGCTTAGTAGGGACTAGCGGCTACGAGCAGTACTTC. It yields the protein CASSLVGTSGYEQYF.

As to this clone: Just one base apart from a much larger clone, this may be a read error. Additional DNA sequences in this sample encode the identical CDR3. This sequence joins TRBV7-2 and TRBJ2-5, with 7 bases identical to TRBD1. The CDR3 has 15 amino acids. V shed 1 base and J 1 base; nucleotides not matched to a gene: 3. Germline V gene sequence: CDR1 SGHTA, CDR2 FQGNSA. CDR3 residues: CASSLVDRAQETQYF. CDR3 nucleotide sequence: TGTGCCAGCAGCTTAGTTGACAGGGCCCAAGAGACCCAGTACTTC. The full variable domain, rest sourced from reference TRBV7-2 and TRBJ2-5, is GAGVSQSPSNKVTEKGKDVELRCDPISGHTALYWYRQSLGQGLEFLIYFQGNSAPDKSGLPSDRFSAERTGGSVSTLTIQRTQQEDSAVYLCASSLVDRAQETQYFGPGTRLLVL.

CDR3 residues: CASSLKGAKEQYF. The CDR3 coding sequence is TGTGCCAGCAGCTTGAAGGGGGCTAAAGAGCAGTACTTC. This rearrangement joins TRBV5-4 to TRBJ2-7, with 7 bases that match TRBD1. The CDR3 runs 13 residues. Trimming at V came to 1 base and at J to 7 bases, leaving 5 bases not matched to a gene. CDR1 is SGHNT and CDR2 is YYREEE in the germline V gene (reference sequence).

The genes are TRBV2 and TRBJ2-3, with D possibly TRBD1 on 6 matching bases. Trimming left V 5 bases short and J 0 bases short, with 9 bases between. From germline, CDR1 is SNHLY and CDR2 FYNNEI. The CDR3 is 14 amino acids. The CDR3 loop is CASSRTGSTDTQYF. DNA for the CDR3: TGTGCCAGCAGTCGTACAGGGAGCACAGATACGCAGTATTTT.

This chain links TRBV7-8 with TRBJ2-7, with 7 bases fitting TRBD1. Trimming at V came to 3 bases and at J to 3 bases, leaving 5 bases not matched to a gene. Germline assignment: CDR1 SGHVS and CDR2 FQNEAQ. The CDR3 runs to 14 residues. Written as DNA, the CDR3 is TGTGCCAGCAGCTTTTCAGGGGGTGTCTACGAGCAGTACTTC. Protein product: CASSFSGGVYEQYF.

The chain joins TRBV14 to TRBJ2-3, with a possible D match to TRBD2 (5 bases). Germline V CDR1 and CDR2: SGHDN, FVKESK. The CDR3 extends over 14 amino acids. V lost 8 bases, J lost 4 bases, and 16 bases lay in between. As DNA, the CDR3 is TGTGCCAGCGGAAACGAGGGCCTCTCAGATACGCAGTATTTT. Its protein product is CASGNEGLSDTQYF.